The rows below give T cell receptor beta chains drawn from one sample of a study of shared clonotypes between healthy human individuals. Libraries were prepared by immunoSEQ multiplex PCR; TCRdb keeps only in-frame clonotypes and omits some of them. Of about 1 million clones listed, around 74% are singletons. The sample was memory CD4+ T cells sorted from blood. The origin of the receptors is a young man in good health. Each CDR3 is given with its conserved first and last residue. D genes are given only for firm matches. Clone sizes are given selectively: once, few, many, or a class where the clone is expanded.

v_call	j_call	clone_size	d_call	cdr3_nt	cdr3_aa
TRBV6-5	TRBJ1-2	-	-	TGTGCCAGCACTCCAGGGTCACCTAACTATGGCTACACCTTC	CASTPGSPNYGYTF
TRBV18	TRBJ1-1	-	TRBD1	TGTGCCAGCTCACTATCGGGACAGCCTAGCTCTGAAGCTTTCTTT	CASSLSGQPSSEAFF
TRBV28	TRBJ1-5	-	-	TGTGCCAGCAGTCCGACCGTAAGGAGCCAGCATTTT	CASSPTVRSQHF
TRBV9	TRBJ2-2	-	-	TGTGCCAGCAGCGTAGAACAGGGAAGGACCGGGGAGCTGTTTTTT	CASSVEQGRTGELFF
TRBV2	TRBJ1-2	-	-	TGTGCCAGCAGTTTAAGGGAGGTCTATGGCTACACCTTC	CASSLREVYGYTF
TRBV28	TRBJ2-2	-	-	TGTGCCAGCAGTTTATCGGGAAGGTTAAACACCGGGGAGCTGTTTTTT	CASSLSGRLNTGELFF
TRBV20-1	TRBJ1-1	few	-	TGCAGTGCTAGGGGGACATACGAAGCTTTCTTT	CSARGTYEAFF
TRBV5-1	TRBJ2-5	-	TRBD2	TGCGCCAGCAGCTTGGGGGCAGCGGGAGGGCAAGAGACCCAGTACTTC	CASSLGAAGGQETQYF
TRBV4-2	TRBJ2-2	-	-	TGTGCCAGCAGCCAAGACCGACGAGGAGCGACGAACACCGGGGAGCTGTTTTTT	CASSQDRRGATNTGELFF
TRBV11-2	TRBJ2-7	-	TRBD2	TGTGCCAGCAGCTTAAATTTGGGGACTAGCGTCTACGAGCAGTACTTC	CASSLNLGTSVYEQYF
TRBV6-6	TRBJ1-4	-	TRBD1	TGTGCCAGCAGTACAACAGGGGGTGCTAATGAAAAACTGTTTTTT	CASSTTGGANEKLFF
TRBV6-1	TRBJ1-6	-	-	TGTGCCAGCAGTGTAGTTTGGACAGTAGATAATTCACCCCTCCACTTT	CASSVVWTVDNSPLHF
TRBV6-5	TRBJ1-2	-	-	TGTGCCAGCAGTCAACCGGGGCCCTATGGCTACACCTTC	CASSQPGPYGYTF
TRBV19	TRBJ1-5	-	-	TGTGCCGCAAGGGGGATGGGCAGCAATCAGCCCCAGCATTTT	CAARGMGSNQPQHF
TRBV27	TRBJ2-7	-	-	TGTGCCAGCAGTCGAGTCCCCATAAATTCGTACGAGCAGTACTTC	CASSRVPINSYEQYF
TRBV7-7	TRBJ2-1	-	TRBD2	TGTGCTAGCAGCTTAGCATGGACTAGCTCCTACAATGAGCAGTTCTTC	CASSLAWTSSYNEQFF
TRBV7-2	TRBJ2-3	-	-	TGTGCCAGCAGCTTAGCAGTGAGAAATACGCAGTATTTT	CASSLAVRNTQYF
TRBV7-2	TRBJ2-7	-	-	TGTGCCAGCAGCCACCGAACCCGAAAGGACAGTTCAAGCTCCTACGAGCAGTACTTC	CASSHRTRKDSSSSYEQYF
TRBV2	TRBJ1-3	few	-	TGTGCCAGCAGCAGAGAGTTCTCTGGAAACACCATATATTTT	CASSREFSGNTIYF
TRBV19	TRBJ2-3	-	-	TGTGCCAGTAAAGGTAGCACAGATACGCAGTATTTT	CASKGSTDTQYF
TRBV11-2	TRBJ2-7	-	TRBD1	TGTGCCAGCAGCCGACAGGGGGTCTTAGGGGAGCAGTACTTC	CASSRQGVLGEQYF
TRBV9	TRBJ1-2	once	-	TGTGCCAGCAGCCTGGCCAACTATGGCTACACCTTC	CASSLANYGYTF
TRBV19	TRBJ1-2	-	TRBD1	TGTGCCAGTAGGATTGAGGGACAGGGGAACTATGGCTACACCTTC	CASRIEGQGNYGYTF
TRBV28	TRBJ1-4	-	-	TGTGCCAGCAGGGAGGCGAAGAATGAAAAACTGTTTTTT	CASREAKNEKLFF
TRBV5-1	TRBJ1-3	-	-	TGCGCCAGCAGCCCGGAAGGAGACTCTGGAAACACCATATATTTT	CASSPEGDSGNTIYF
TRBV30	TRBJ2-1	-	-	TGTGCCTGGAGTCTTTCCAGCGTGAACAATGAGCAGTTCTTC	CAWSLSSVNNEQFF
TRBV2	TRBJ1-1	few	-	TGTGCCAGCAGTGGTGGATTTACTAACACTGAAGCTTTCTTT	CASSGGFTNTEAFF
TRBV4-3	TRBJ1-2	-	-	TGCGCCAGCAGCCAAGAAGTTAACTATGGCTACACCTTC	CASSQEVNYGYTF
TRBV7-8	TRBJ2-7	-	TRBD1	TGTGCCAGCAGCTCCTCCGGGACAGGGCCCTACGAGCAGTACTTC	CASSSSGTGPYEQYF
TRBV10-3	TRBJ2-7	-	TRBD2	TGTGCCATCAGGGATCCCGGGGCGGGAGGTCCCTACGAGCAGTACTTC	CAIRDPGAGGPYEQYF
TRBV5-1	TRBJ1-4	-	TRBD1	TGCGCCAGCAGCCCGACGGGACAGGGCGGAGAAAAACTGTTTTTT	CASSPTGQGGEKLFF
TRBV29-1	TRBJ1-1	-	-	TGCAGCGCTGGTCCGGGACACCAGAACACTGAAGCTTTCTTT	CSAGPGHQNTEAFF
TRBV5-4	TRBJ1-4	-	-	TGTGCCAGCAGCTTGGGGGGTGACAGACGGAATGAAAAACTGTTTTTT	CASSLGGDRRNEKLFF
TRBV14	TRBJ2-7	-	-	TGTGCCAGCAGCCGCAGAGGGACTTACTACGAGCAGTACTTC	CASSRRGTYYEQYF
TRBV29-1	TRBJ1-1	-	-	TGCAGCGTTGTGTCAGACAAGAACACTGAAGCTTTCTTT	CSVVSDKNTEAFF
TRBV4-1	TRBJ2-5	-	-	TGCGCCAGCAGCCATCCGGGGATCGAGACCCAGTACTTC	CASSHPGIETQYF
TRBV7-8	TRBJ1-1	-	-	TGTGCCAGCAGCACAAGCCGAGGCAGGGCGAACACTGAAGCTTTCTTT	CASSTSRGRANTEAFF
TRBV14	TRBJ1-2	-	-	TGTGCCAGCAGCGATACAGGGAATCATGGCTACACCTTC	CASSDTGNHGYTF
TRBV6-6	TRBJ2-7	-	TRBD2	TGTGCCAGCATCCAGCGGGAGGGATCCTACGAGCAGTACTTC	CASIQREGSYEQYF
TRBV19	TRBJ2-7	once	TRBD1	TGTGCCAGCACAGGGACAGGGCCCACCTACGAGCAGTACTTC	CASTGTGPTYEQYF
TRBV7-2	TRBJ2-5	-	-	TGTGCCAGCAGCCTCCTGTTCGGACTATCCGGGGAGACCCAGTACTTC	CASSLLFGLSGETQYF
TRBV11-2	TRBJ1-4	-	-	TGTGCCAGCAGCTTAGGACTAACTAATGAAAAACTGTTTTTT	CASSLGLTNEKLFF